These 18 T cell receptor beta chains were all obtained from the same sample, sequenced in a study of T cells in Graves' hyperthyroidism and ophthalmopathy. RNA transcripts yielded amplified TCR beta CDR3 regions. The HTBI primer set was used in a first-round RT-PCR of the TCR CDR3. TCRdb re-called the multiplex PCR reads through MiXCR, storing one row per CDR3 protein. The profile covers around 690,000 distinct CDR3 sequences, with roughly 20% appearing a single time and over 30% taken by the ten largest. The sequenced sample consisted of blood. The receptors stem from a young man with Graves' ophthalmopathy.

The CDR3 region has the DNA TGTGCCAGCAGCCACGGGGAGGCCTATGGCTACACCTTC. As protein: CASSHGEAYGYTF. This sequence joins TRBV3-1 and TRBJ1-2; no firm D call. This CDR3 is built from 13 residues. Germline V gives CDR1 LGHDT, CDR2 YNNKEL (reference sequence). Trimming stripped 3 bases from V and 4 bases from J, with 9 bases between.

The chain employs TRBV7-3 and TRBJ2-2; no clear D. CDR1 SGHTA and CDR2 FQGTGA come from the germline V gene. V shed 1 base and J shed 4 bases, with 7 bases lying between them. The CDR3 totals 14 residues. The CDR3 region is CASSLKAITGELFF. The DNA for the CDR3 is TGTGCCAGCAGCTTAAAGGCGATCACCGGGGAGCTGTTTTTT.

This clonotype was picked up many times. The chain joins TRBV28 to TRBJ2-1; 9 positions agree with TRBD2. The CDR3 is 17 residues long. From germline, CDR1 is MDHEN and CDR2 SYDVKM. The ends lost 2 bases at V and 2 bases at J; junction bases unmatched: 7. As DNA, the CDR3 is TGTGCCAGCAGTTTAGCGGGAGGGGGAATTACCTACAATGAGCAGTTCTTC. Translating gives CASSLAGGGITYNEQFF.

This chain uses TRBV7-9 with TRBJ2-7; 10 bases line up with TRBD2. Germline CDR1 reads SEHNR; CDR2 reads FQNEAQ (reference sequence). The trim removed 5 bases at V and 0 bases at J, leaving 10 bases unmatched. The CDR3 is made up of 17 amino acids. CDR3 region: CASSAEPLAGSSYEQYF. DNA of the CDR3: TGTGCCAGCAGCGCTGAACCACTAGCGGGGAGCTCCTACGAGCAGTACTTC.

This clonotype was detected a few times. This chain links TRBV20-1 with TRBJ2-1; 10 positions agree with TRBD1. V was clipped by 8 bases and J by 8 bases; unmatched bases: 9. Germline-derived CDR1 and CDR2 are DFQATT and SNEGSKA (reference sequence). The CDR3 has 13 residues. The CDR3 here is CSFDRGLAYEQFF. In DNA form, the CDR3 reads TGCAGTTTCGACAGGGGGCTGGCCTATGAGCAGTTCTTC.

This clonotype appeared a few times. The chain has TRBV20-1 and TRBJ1-1; no clear D gene. Between the trimmed V and J ends, which lost 5 bases and 4 bases, there was a span of 14 bases. This CDR3 comprises 13 residues. CDR1 and CDR2 (germline): DFQATT, SNEGSKA (reference sequence). The CDR3 is CSAARTRTTEAFF. For the CDR3, the DNA is TGCAGTGCTGCTAGGACCAGGACCACTGAAGCTTTCTTT.

This clonotype was detected a few times. The genes are TRBV24-1 and TRBJ2-2; D uncertain. Germline CDR1 reads KGHDR; CDR2 reads SFDVKD. This CDR3 region has 11 residues. Trimming removed 4 bases at V and 4 bases at J, with 0 bases between. CDR3 bases: TGTGCCACCAGTGACACCGGGGAGCTGTTTTTT. This translates into CATSDTGELFF.

This clonotype was seen a few times. This chain connects TRBV29-1 to TRBJ1-1, with TRBD1 matching 7 bases. Germline V gene lookup returns CDR1 SQVTM and CDR2 ANQGSEA. This CDR3 has 14 amino acids. The V gene end was trimmed by 8 bases and the J gene end by 5 bases; junction bases not matched to a gene: 14. The CDR3 nucleotides are TGCAGCTCCCTGGGGGCAGGGGGGGGAACTGAAGCTTTCTTT. Its protein product is CSSLGAGGGTEAFF.

The chain recombines TRBV5-1 with TRBJ2-7, with 7 nucleotides matching TRBD2. Germline CDR1 reads SGHRS; CDR2 reads YFSETQ. V shed 6 bases and J 6 bases; nucleotides not matched to a gene: 15. The CDR3 contains 15 residues. The DNA for the CDR3 is TGCGCCAGCACCCCTTCGGGGGGACTAATCCGCGAGCAGTACTTC. Translating it yields CASTPSGGLIREQYF.

This clonotype was seen a few times. This chain connects TRBV7-2 to TRBJ2-7, with 8 positions matching TRBD1. The CDR3 is 15 amino acids. J was trimmed by 4 bases and V by 5 bases; bases with no gene match: 10. Germline lookup yields CDR1 SGHTA and CDR2 FQGNSA. The CDR3 DNA sequence: TGTGCCAGCAGCCCCGCCGGGACAGGATTATACGAGCAGTACTTC. The encoded protein is CASSPAGTGLYEQYF. Together with reference TRBV7-2 and TRBJ2-7, the CDR3 gives the full variable domain: GAGVSQSPSNKVTEKGKDVELRCDPISGHTALYWYRQSLGQGLEFLIYFQGNSAPDKSGLPSDRFSAERTGGSVSTLTIQRTQQEDSAVYLCASSPAGTGLYEQYFGPGTRLTVT.

This clonotype was recorded many times. The CDR3, as DNA: TGTGCCAGCAGCTTAGCAGGGGGTACCTACAATGAGCAGTTCTTC. It encodes CASSLAGGTYNEQFF. The chain combines TRBV7-9 with TRBJ2-1, with D perhaps TRBD1 (6 bases). The length of the CDR3 is 15 residues. V gave up 0 bases and J gave up 2 bases, with 8 bases separating them. Germline V gene data show CDR1 as SEHNR and CDR2 as FQNEAQ (reference sequence).

This clonotype was seen a few times. The chain combines TRBV24-1 with TRBJ1-6; 7 positions match TRBD1. CDR3 length: 14 residues. CDR1 KGHDR and CDR2 SFDVKD come from the germline V gene. V lost 11 bases to trimming and J lost 9 bases; unmatched junction nucleotides: 12. CDR3 sequence: CASSYDRVASPLHF. CDR3 coding DNA: TGTGCCAGCAGCTATGACAGGGTAGCTTCACCCCTCCACTTT.

V and J are TRBV6-1 and TRBJ1-1; 8 bases map to TRBD1. The V gene end was trimmed by 3 bases and the J gene end by 0 bases; junction bases not matched to a gene: 9. The CDR3 contains 17 residues. The germline V gene has CDR1 MNHNS and CDR2 SASEGT. CDR3 region: CASSDAGGFYMNTEAFF. Written as DNA, the CDR3 is TGTGCCAGCAGTGACGCAGGGGGCTTTTACATGAACACTGAAGCTTTCTTT.

This clonotype showed up just a few times. This chain links TRBV27 with TRBJ2-7; a weak D match, TRBD1 (5 bases). This CDR3 is 14 amino acids long. The V and J ends lost 3 bases and 1 base respectively, with 10 bases between them. CDR1 is MNHEY, CDR2 SMNVEV, per germline (reference sequence). CDR3 residues: CASSLLGDSYEQYF. Here the CDR3 DNA reads TGTGCCAGCAGTTTGCTAGGGGATTCCTACGAGCAGTACTTC.

At least ten counts were recorded for this clonotype. In DNA, the CDR3 is TGTGCCAGCAGTCTGACAGGAAGTAATGAAAAACTGTTTTTT. Protein sequence: CASSLTGSNEKLFF. V usage is TRBV2 and J usage is TRBJ1-4, with a possible D match to TRBD1 (6 bases). CDR1 is SNHLY, CDR2 FYNNEI, per germline. V was shortened by 5 bases and J by 4 bases, with 11 bases between the two germline ends. This CDR3 contains 14 residues.

The V and J genes are TRBV15 and TRBJ1-5; D not resolved. Germline lookup yields CDR1 LNHNV and CDR2 YYDKDF (reference sequence). Deletions cut 3 bases from V and 2 bases from J, with 14 bases between. This CDR3 region has 16 residues. The CDR3 spells CATSRGVTDGNQPQHF. CDR3 bases: TGTGCCACCAGCAGGGGAGTGACGGACGGCAATCAGCCCCAGCATTTT.

In its sample, this clonotype was seen many times. This chain links TRBV11-2 with TRBJ1-4; D is unclear. The V gene lost 5 bases and the J gene lost 2 bases, with 9 bases spanning the gap. CDR3 length equals 14 residues. The germline V gene has CDR1 SGHAT and CDR2 FQNNGV. CDR3 nucleotides: TGTGCCAGCAGCAAGGGAGGCACTAATGAAAAACTGTTTTTT. Protein: CASSKGGTNEKLFF.

This clonotype was seen many times. The genes are TRBV28 and TRBJ2-7; the match to TRBD1 covers 8 bases. Trimming removed 5 bases from V and 3 bases from J; junction bases left unmatched: 6. Germline V gene data show CDR1 as MDHEN and CDR2 as SYDVKM. This CDR3 contains 14 residues. DNA for the CDR3: TGTGCCAGCAGTACGACAGGGGAGAACTACGAGCAGTACTTC. It yields the protein CASSTTGENYEQYF.